Listed below are T cell receptor beta chains from one sample, sequenced in a study of control samples from healthy donors and cancer patients. Repertoires were generated with immunoSEQ multiplex PCR, while TCRdb's copy carries only in-frame clones and drops some. The sample consists of around 100,000 clones, more than 85% of them appearing once. Sequencing used blood. The receptor set was obtained from a woman between 50 and 59 years old in good health. CDR3s include the opening cysteine and the closing phenylalanine or tryptophan.

len: 16
v_gene: TRBV5-1
CDR3aa: CASSLAVDTNTGELFF

len: 14
v_gene: TRBV6-6
CDR3aa: CASNPGQAGETQYF

len: 12
v_gene: TRBV5-1
CDR3aa: CASRVSQETQYF

len: 15
v_gene: TRBV4-3
CDR3aa: CASSRLAGATGELFF

len: 13
v_gene: TRBV2
CDR3aa: CASTWAGVDTQYF

len: 12
v_gene: TRBV29-1
CDR3aa: CSVFRDSGTQYF

len: 16
v_gene: TRBV11-2
CDR3aa: CASSFLVRRGNTEAFF

len: 11
v_gene: TRBV5-6
CDR3aa: CASSREATQYF

len: 14
v_gene: TRBV9
CDR3aa: CASSPWGARGEQFF

len: 15
v_gene: TRBV28
CDR3aa: CASSTLAGAGNEQFF

len: 14
v_gene: TRBV6-5
CDR3aa: CASWDSGGGETQYF

len: 14
v_gene: TRBV18
CDR3aa: CASSPVYSNQPQHF

len: 16
v_gene: TRBV6-5
CDR3aa: CASSYRPGTVTDTQYF

len: 14
v_gene: TRBV14
CDR3aa: CASSQSRDRAGYTF

len: 11
v_gene: TRBV3-1/TRBV3-2
CDR3aa: CASSDRRPQYF

len: 15
v_gene: TRBV27
CDR3aa: CASSFQREGLETQYF

len: 15
v_gene: TRBV19
CDR3aa: CASSNPLINTGELFF

len: 15
v_gene: TRBV4-3
CDR3aa: CASSHSGGTGETQYF

len: 11
v_gene: TRBV6-6
CDR3aa: CASRTGPLAFF

len: 16
v_gene: TRBV15
CDR3aa: CATSKGLAGVDGEQFF

len: 14
v_gene: TRBV5-6
CDR3aa: CASSLGQGIKPQHF

len: 14
v_gene: TRBV19
CDR3aa: CASSRDGGNTEAFF

len: 13
v_gene: TRBV5-1
CDR3aa: CASSLSQGTPLHF

len: 16
v_gene: TRBV5-1
CDR3aa: CASSLGGQGPSYEQYF

len: 14
v_gene: TRBV23-1
CDR3aa: CATKTGVAKNIQYF

len: 9
v_gene: TRBV3-1/TRBV3-2
CDR3aa: CAPAETQYF

len: 18
v_gene: TRBV6-4
CDR3aa: CASSDGTSGRARINEQFF

len: 16
v_gene: TRBV6-2/TRBV6-3
CDR3aa: CASSYSRFRAPLEQYF

len: 14
v_gene: TRBV5-1
CDR3aa: CATTKEPTGDGYTF

len: 14
v_gene: TRBV15
CDR3aa: CATSEPGLSKGYTF

len: 16
v_gene: TRBV11-2
CDR3aa: CASSGTATRHNSPLHF

len: 14
v_gene: TRBV9
CDR3aa: CASSRLVGAGKLFF

len: 15
v_gene: TRBV11-1
CDR3aa: CASSREGQLNTEAFF

len: 13
v_gene: TRBV25-1
CDR3aa: CASSETGAWGYTF

len: 14
v_gene: TRBV2
CDR3aa: CASGGTSPKETQYF

len: 14
v_gene: TRBV7-9
CDR3aa: CASSLWGQSNGYTF